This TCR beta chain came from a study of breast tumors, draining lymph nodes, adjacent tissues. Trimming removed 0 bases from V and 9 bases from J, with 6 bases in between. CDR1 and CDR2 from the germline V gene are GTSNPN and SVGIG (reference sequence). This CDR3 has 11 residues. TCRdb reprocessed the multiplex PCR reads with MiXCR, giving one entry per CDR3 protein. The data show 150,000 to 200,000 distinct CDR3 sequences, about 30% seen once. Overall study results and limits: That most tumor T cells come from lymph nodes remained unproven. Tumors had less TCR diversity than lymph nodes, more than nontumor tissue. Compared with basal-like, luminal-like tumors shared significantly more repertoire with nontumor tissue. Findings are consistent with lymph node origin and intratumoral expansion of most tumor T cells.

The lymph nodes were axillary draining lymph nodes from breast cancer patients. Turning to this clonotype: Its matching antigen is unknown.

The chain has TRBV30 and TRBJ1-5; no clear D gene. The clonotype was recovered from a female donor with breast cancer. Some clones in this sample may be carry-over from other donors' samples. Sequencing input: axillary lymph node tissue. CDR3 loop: CAWSVEGPQHF. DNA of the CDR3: TGTGCCTGGAGTGTAGAGGGGCCCCAGCATTTT.